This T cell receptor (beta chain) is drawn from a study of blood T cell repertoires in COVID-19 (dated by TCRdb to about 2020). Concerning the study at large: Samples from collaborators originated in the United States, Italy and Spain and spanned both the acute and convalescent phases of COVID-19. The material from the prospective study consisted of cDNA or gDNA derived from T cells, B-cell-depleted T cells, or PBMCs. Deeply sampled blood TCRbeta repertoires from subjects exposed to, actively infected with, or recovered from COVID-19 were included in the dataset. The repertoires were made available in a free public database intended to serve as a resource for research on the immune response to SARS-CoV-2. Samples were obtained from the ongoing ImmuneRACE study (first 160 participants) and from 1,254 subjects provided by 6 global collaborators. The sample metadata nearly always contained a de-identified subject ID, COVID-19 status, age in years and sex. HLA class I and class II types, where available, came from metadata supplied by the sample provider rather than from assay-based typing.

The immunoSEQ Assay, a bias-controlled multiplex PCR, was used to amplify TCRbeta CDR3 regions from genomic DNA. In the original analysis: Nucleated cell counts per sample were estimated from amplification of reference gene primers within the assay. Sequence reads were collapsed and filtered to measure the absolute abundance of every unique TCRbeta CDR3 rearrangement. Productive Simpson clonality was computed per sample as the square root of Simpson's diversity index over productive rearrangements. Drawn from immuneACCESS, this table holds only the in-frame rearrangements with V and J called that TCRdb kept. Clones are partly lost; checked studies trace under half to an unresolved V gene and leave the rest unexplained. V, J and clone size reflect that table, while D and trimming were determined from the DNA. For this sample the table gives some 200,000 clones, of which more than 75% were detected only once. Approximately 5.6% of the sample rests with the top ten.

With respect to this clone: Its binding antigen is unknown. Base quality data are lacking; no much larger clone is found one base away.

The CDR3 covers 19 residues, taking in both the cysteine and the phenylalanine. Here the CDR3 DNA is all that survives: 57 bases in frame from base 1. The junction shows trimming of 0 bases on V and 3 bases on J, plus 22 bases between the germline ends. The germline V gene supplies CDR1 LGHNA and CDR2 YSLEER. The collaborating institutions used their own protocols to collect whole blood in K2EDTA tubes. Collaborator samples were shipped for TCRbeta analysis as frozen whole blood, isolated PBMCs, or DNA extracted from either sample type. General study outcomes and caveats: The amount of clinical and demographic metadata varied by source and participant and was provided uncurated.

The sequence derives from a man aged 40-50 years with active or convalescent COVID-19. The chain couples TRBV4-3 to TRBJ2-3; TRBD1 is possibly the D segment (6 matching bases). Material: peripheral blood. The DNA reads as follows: TGCGCCAGCAGCCAAGATTCCCGCGCCGGGCAGGGGTGGACAGATACGCAGTATTTT. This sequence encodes CASSQDSRAGQGWTDTQYF.